This is a list of T cell receptor beta chains from one sample in a study of Ad26.COV2.S vaccination and SARS-CoV-2 variants. Measured with immunoSEQ multiplex PCR; TCRdb has only the in-frame clones, and not every one. The repertoire holds hundreds of thousands of clones, with over 75% as singletons. The sequenced sample was peripheral blood, obtained in a trial of Ad26.COV2.S vaccine versus placebo. The source of these receptors is a person between 18 and 60 years old who received the Ad26.COV2.S COVID-19 vaccine or a placebo. Both conserved end residues are part of each CDR3. The D gene is left open where the match is weak. Where a row states a size, it is once, few, many or the class of an expanded clone; other rows omit it.

>TRBJ1-4|TRBV10-3|NA|NA
CAISESTQGTNEKLFF
TGTGCCATCAGTGAGTCGACACAGGGCACTAATGAAAAACTGTTTTTT
>TRBJ2-5|TRBV4-2|NA|TRBD1
CASSQDTGEHQETQYF
TGTGCCAGCAGCCAAGATACAGGGGAGCACCAAGAGACCCAGTACTTC
>TRBJ1-5|TRBV29-1|NA|NA
CSVGKDTNQPQHF
TGCAGCGTTGGTAAGGACACCAATCAGCCCCAGCATTTT
>TRBJ1-2|TRBV18|NA|TRBD1
CASSRPGQGTGGYTF
TGTGCCAGCTCACGACCGGGACAGGGTACAGGAGGCTACACCTTC
>TRBJ1-6|TRBV7-2|NA|NA
CASSLLEGLDSPLHF
TGTGCCAGCAGCCTACTGGAGGGGTTAGATTCACCCCTCCACTTT
>TRBJ2-2|TRBV10-3|NA|NA
CAISEMGSTGELFF
TGTGCCATCAGTGAGATGGGTTCCACCGGGGAGCTGTTTTTT
>TRBJ2-3|TRBV24-1|NA|NA
CATSDFPQGTDTQYF
TGTGCCACCAGTGATTTCCCCCAGGGGACAGATACGCAGTATTTT
>TRBJ1-4|TRBV3-1/TRBV3-2|NA|NA
CASSQERGNEKLFF
TGTGCCAGCAGCCAAGAGAGGGGGAATGAAAAACTGTTTTTT
>TRBJ2-7|TRBV3-1/TRBV3-2|once|NA
CASSQSPGLTYEQYF
TGTGCCAGCAGCCAATCCCCGGGGCTGACCTACGAGCAGTACTTC
>TRBJ2-3|TRBV9|NA|NA
CASSVAGGRNTDTQYF
TGTGCCAGCAGCGTAGCAGGGGGGAGGAACACAGATACGCAGTATTTT
>TRBJ1-6|TRBV6-5|NA|TRBD1
CASNLRQGNSPLHF
TGTGCCAGCAACCTAAGACAGGGAAATTCACCCCTCCACTTT
>TRBJ1-5|TRBV6-1|few|NA
CASSEGQPQHF
TGTGCCAGCAGTGAGGGTCAGCCCCAGCATTTT
>TRBJ2-7|TRBV18|NA|NA
CASSPPGQSRSVGQYF
TGTGCCAGCTCACCACCCGGACAAAGTCGCAGCGTTGGGCAGTACTTC
>TRBJ2-7|TRBV30|NA|TRBD1
CAWAGTGDEQYF
TGTGCCTGGGCCGGGACAGGGGACGAGCAGTACTTC
>TRBJ2-7|TRBV15|NA|NA
CATSNRDPYEQYF
TGTGCCACCAGCAATCGGGACCCCTACGAGCAGTACTTC
>TRBJ2-7|TRBV25-1|once|NA
CASSDLPGGAYEQYF
TGTGCCAGCAGTGACTTGCCAGGGGGGGCCTACGAGCAGTACTTC
>TRBJ2-1|TRBV11-2|NA|NA
CASSLEGLPYNEQFF
TGTGCCAGCAGCTTAGAAGGACTGCCATACAATGAGCAGTTCTTC
>TRBJ2-3|TRBV10-3|NA|NA
CAISETWDTQYF
TGTGCCATCAGTGAAACATGGGATACGCAGTATTTT
>TRBJ1-1|TRBV4-1|once|NA
CASSLVAVNTEAFF
TGCGCCAGCAGCCTAGTGGCGGTAAACACTGAAGCTTTCTTT
>TRBJ1-2|TRBV5-1|NA|TRBD1
CASSLLGGVDGYTF
TGCGCCAGCAGCTTGTTAGGGGGCGTGGATGGCTACACCTTC
>TRBJ1-1|TRBV7-8|NA|NA
CASSSMGTRQVSAFF
TGTGCCAGCAGCTCGATGGGGACTCGCCAGGTCTCAGCTTTCTTT
>TRBJ1-5|TRBV21-1|once|NA
CASSKPGDPSNQPQHF
TGTGCCAGCAGCAAACCTGGGGACCCCAGCAATCAGCCCCAGCATTTT
>TRBJ1-6|TRBV19|NA|NA
CASSINSGWNSPLHF
TGTGCCAGTAGTATCAACTCAGGATGGAATTCACCCCTCCACTTT
>TRBJ1-5|TRBV5-4|NA|NA
CASSLAGSGSNQPQHF
TGTGCCAGCAGCTTGGCGGGGAGCGGTAGCAATCAGCCCCAGCATTTT
>TRBJ2-2|TRBV4-2|once|TRBD2
CASSQAGTSGAGELFF
TGTGCCAGCAGCCAAGCCGGGACTAGTGGAGCCGGGGAGCTGTTTTTT
>TRBJ1-2|TRBV6-5|NA|NA
CASSSAGLASGYTF
TGTGCCAGCAGTTCCGCGGGCCTCGCCTCGGGCTACACCTTC
>TRBJ2-1|TRBV4-3|NA|NA
CASSQGGGAQFF
TGCGCCAGCAGCCAGGGAGGGGGAGCGCAGTTCTTC
>TRBJ2-7|TRBV29-1|NA|TRBD1
CSGGTEYEQYF
TGCAGCGGGGGGACAGAATACGAGCAGTACTTC
>TRBJ2-2|TRBV12-3/TRBV12-4|NA|NA
CASNVDTGELFF
TGTGCCAGCAATGTGGACACCGGGGAGCTGTTTTTT
>TRBJ2-2|TRBV7-2|NA|NA
CASRDGGAGELFF
TGTGCCAGCCGGGACGGAGGGGCCGGGGAGCTGTTTTTT
>TRBJ1-2|TRBV2|NA|NA
CASSESGGGYTF
TGTGCCAGCAGTGAATCGGGGGGAGGCTACACCTTC
>TRBJ2-3|TRBV19|once|TRBD2
CASSQFPSGGYFSTDTQYF
TGTGCCAGTAGCCAATTCCCCAGCGGGGGGTATTTTAGCACAGATACGCAGTATTTT
>TRBJ1-3|TRBV20-1|NA|NA
CSASGNRLRSGNTIYF
TGCAGTGCTAGTGGGAACAGGCTCCGCTCTGGAAACACCATATATTTT
>TRBJ2-3|TRBV19|NA|TRBD1
CASRDRATDTQYF
TGTGCCAGTAGAGACAGGGCCACAGATACGCAGTATTTT
>TRBJ1-2|TRBV7-9|NA|NA
CASSPELGGGYGYTF
TGTGCCAGCAGCCCCGAGCTGGGGGGCGGCTATGGCTACACCTTC
>TRBJ2-1|TRBV7-9|NA|NA
CASSLAATGQGLFF
TGTGCCAGCAGCTTAGCGGCAACGGGGCAGGGGCTGTTCTTC
>TRBJ1-4|TRBV13|few|NA
CASSFAQGERSSEKLFF
TGTGCCAGCAGCTTCGCGCAGGGAGAACGATCGAGTGAAAAACTGTTTTTT
>TRBJ2-7|TRBV5-4|NA|TRBD2
CASSPQLSRGAYEQYF
TGTGCCAGCAGCCCGCAATTAAGCCGGGGGGCCTACGAGCAGTACTTC
>TRBJ1-5|TRBV7-9|few|TRBD1
CASSFGQGEQPQHF
TGTGCCAGCAGCTTTGGACAGGGGGAACAGCCCCAGCATTTT
>TRBJ1-1|TRBV4-1|NA|NA
CASSPIFTTGMNTEAFF
TGCGCCAGCAGCCCGATTTTTACGACGGGCATGAACACTGAAGCTTTCTTT